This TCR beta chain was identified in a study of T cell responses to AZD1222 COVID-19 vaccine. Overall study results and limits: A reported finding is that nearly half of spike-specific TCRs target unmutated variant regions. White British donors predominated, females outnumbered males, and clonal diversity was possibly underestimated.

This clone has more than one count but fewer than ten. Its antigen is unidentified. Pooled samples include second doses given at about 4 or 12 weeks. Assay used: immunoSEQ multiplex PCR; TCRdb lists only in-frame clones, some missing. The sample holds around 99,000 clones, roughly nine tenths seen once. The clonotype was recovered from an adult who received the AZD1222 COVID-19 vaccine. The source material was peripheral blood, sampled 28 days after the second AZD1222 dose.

CDR3 bases: TGTGCCAGCACCCCCTTCGAAGACTCACCCCTCCACTTT. It encodes CASTPFEDSPLHF. The chain combines TRBV28 with TRBJ1-6; unclear D gene. V dropped 7 bases and J dropped 10 bases, with 14 bases sitting between them. Germline CDR1 is MDHEN and CDR2 is SYDVKM. The CDR3 runs to 13 residues.